Below, 13 T cell receptor beta chains from the same sample are listed, as sequenced in a study of blood T cell repertoires in COVID-19. The method was immunoSEQ multiplex PCR; TCRdb's version includes in-frame clones alone and lacks a portion of them. The profile shows around 220,000 clones, around 85% of them singletons. The sequenced sample consisted of peripheral blood. The receptors derive from a woman in her 40s with active or convalescent COVID-19.

The chain is built from TRBV5-4 and TRBJ1-2, with D tentatively TRBD1 (6 bases). V lost 0 bases, J lost 5 bases, and 11 bases lay in between. The germline V gene encodes CDR1 SGHNT and CDR2 YYREEE (reference sequence). The CDR3 totals 14 residues. CDR3 nucleotide sequence: TGTGCCAGCAGCTTGGATCGTACAGGGTATGGCTACACCTTC. Its protein product is CASSLDRTGYGYTF.

This chain links TRBV2 with TRBJ1-1; 9 positions agree with TRBD1. The CDR3 totals 15 residues. Trimming took 4 bases from V and 4 from J; bases not matched to a gene: 7. The germline V gene encodes CDR1 SNHLY and CDR2 FYNNEI. The CDR3 DNA follows: TGTGCCAGCAGTGCAGGGACAGGGAGGGGCACTGAAGCTTTCTTT. The encoded protein is CASSAGTGRGTEAFF.

The V gene is TRBV9, the J gene TRBJ1-2, with TRBD1 matching over 9 bases. V lost 4 bases to trimming and J lost 3 bases; unmatched junction nucleotides: 7. Germline V gene lookup returns CDR1 SGDLS and CDR2 YYNGEE. The CDR3 length is 15 residues. DNA of the CDR3: TGTGCCAGCAGCCCCCGGACAGGGGTCGACTATGGCTACACCTTC. It yields the protein CASSPRTGVDYGYTF.

This CDR3 is CASRGGVDGYTF. DNA of the CDR3: TGTGCCAGCCGCGGAGGGGTTGATGGCTACACCTTC. This sequence joins TRBV6-5 and TRBJ1-2; D is possibly TRBD1 (5 bases). V was pared by 8 bases and J by 6 bases, with 13 bases between. CDR3 size: 12 residues. The germline gives CDR1 MNHEY, CDR2 SVGAGI.

The V gene is TRBV28, the J gene TRBJ1-3; D not resolved. This CDR3 comprises 14 residues. Per the germline V gene, CDR1 is MDHEN and CDR2 is SYDVKM. V shed 2 bases and J shed 2 bases, with 7 bases lying between them. The CDR3, as DNA: TGTGCCAGCAGTTTACGGGTAGCTGGAAACACCATATATTTT. Encoded protein: CASSLRVAGNTIYF.

The chain has TRBV29-1 and TRBJ1-2; a possible D gene is TRBD1 (5 bases). V was pared by 0 bases and J by 10 bases, with 9 bases between. Germline CDR1 is SQVTM and CDR2 is ANQGSEA. This CDR3 is 11 amino acids long. The CDR3 here is CSVEEGEDYTF. The CDR3 nucleotides are TGCAGCGTTGAAGAGGGGGAGGACTACACCTTC.

V and J are TRBV5-1 and TRBJ2-1; 9 nucleotides align to TRBD2. The CDR3 spans 14 residues. After removal of 0 bases from V and 9 bases from J, the junction contained 4 bases not matched to a gene. Germline CDR1 reads SGHRS; CDR2 reads YFSETQ. CDR3 in amino acids: CASSLGTSDVEQFF. In nucleotides, the CDR3 is TGCGCCAGCAGCTTGGGGACTAGCGACGTTGAGCAGTTCTTC.

The chain uses TRBV11-3 and TRBJ1-6; 9 bases align to TRBD1. With 4 bases clipped from V and 7 bases from J, the junction kept 2 bases outside the gene matches. Germline CDR1 reads SGHNT; CDR2 reads YENEEA. The CDR3 is 14 residues long. CDR3 loop: CASSSGQGNSPLHF. CDR3 DNA sequence: TGTGCCAGCAGCTCAGGACAGGGGAATTCACCCCTCCACTTT.

The chain has TRBV28 and TRBJ1-4; 7 bases fit TRBD1. The CDR3 spans 14 residues. Trimming removed 4 bases from V and 5 bases from J; junction bases left unmatched: 4. Germline V CDR1 and CDR2: MDHEN, SYDVKM. CDR3 nucleotides: TGTGCCAGCAGTTGGGACAGAAGGAATGAAAAACTGTTTTTT. Amino acid sequence: CASSWDRRNEKLFF.

V is TRBV5-8 and J is TRBJ1-2, with a tentative D call TRBD1 (6 bases). Germline V gene sequence: CDR1 SGHTS, CDR2 YDEGEE. This CDR3 region has 14 residues. Deletions cut 0 bases from V and 4 bases from J, with 10 bases between. As DNA, the CDR3 is TGTGCCAGCAGCTTGGGCGGACAGCTCTATGGCTACACCTTC. It codes for CASSLGGQLYGYTF.

The chain links TRBV5-1 to TRBJ2-7; 8 bases agree with TRBD2. The CDR3 length is 18 residues. The junction had 11 bases not matched to a gene; V was cut back by 0 bases and J by 0 bases. Germline V gene sequence: CDR1 SGHRS, CDR2 YFSETQ. The CDR3 loop reads CASSLASSGGVSSYEQYF. The CDR3 DNA reads as TGCGCCAGCAGCTTGGCATCAAGCGGGGGCGTAAGCTCCTACGAGCAGTACTTC.

J is TRBJ1-4 and V is TRBV28, with TRBD1 as a possible D gene (5 bases). V lost 4 bases, J lost 7 bases, and 13 bases lay in between. In germline, CDR1 is MDHEN, CDR2 SYDVKM. This CDR3 spans 14 amino acids. The CDR3 reads CASSSKGRGEKLFF. The CDR3 bases are TGTGCCAGCAGTTCGAAGGGGCGCGGTGAAAAACTGTTTTTT.

This sequence joins TRBV20-1 and TRBJ2-1; TRBD1 matches 7 bases. The CDR3 covers 11 residues. Germline CDR1 and CDR2: DFQATT and SNEGSKA (reference sequence). The trim removed 5 bases at V and 10 bases at J, leaving 5 bases unmatched. The CDR3 here is CSALTGWEQFF. The CDR3 DNA follows: TGCAGTGCTTTGACAGGGTGGGAGCAGTTCTTC.